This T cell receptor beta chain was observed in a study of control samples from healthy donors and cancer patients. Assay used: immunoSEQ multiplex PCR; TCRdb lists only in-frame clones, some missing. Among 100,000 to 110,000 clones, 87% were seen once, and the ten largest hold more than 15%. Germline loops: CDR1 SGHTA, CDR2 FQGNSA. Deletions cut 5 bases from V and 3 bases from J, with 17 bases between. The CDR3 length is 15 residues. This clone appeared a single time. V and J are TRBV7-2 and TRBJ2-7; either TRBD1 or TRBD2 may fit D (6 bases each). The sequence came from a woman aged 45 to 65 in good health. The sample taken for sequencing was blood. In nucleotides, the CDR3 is TGTGCCAGCAGCCTAGGGGGGACGTTGGGCTACGAGCAGTACGTC. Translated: CASSLGGTLGYEQYV.